This T cell receptor (beta chain) stems from a study of shared T cell receptors in the human thymus. V dropped 3 bases and J dropped 8; count of bases not matched to a gene: 4. This CDR3 comprises 13 residues. Germline V CDR1 and CDR2: SGHAT, FQNNGV. TCRdb keeps only in-frame clones here, not all; method: immunoSEQ multiplex PCR. The table has over 450,000 clones, 70% to 80% seen once; the top ten hold about 0.014%. These data also formed part of another study, on human thymus T cells.

The sequenced sample consisted of thymocytes. This sequence joins TRBV11-2 and TRBJ2-1; TRBD1 aligns across 7 bases. This clonotype originated in a boy in the first two years of life with a congenital heart defect. The CDR3 loop reads CASSFDREHEQFF. The CDR3 nucleotides read TGTGCCAGCAGCTTTGACAGGGAACATGAGCAGTTCTTC.